These 9 T cell receptor beta chains were all obtained from the same sample, sequenced in a study of CDR3 diversity in severe acne. MiXCR was run by TCRdb on the PCR reads, yielding one entry per CDR3 protein. The sample holds 97,000 or so distinct CDR3 sequences, about half seen once. What was sequenced was blood. These receptors were collected from a male donor with acne.

Note on this clonotype: At one end the junction does not follow the germline gene, possibly because of a read error. This chain connects TRBV5-4 to TRBJ1-2, with D possibly being TRBD1 (5 bases). Per germline, CDR1 SGHNT and CDR2 YYREEE (reference sequence). The CDR3 covers 14 residues. The CDR3 here is CAGSLAGAVYGYTF. The CDR3 DNA reads TGTGCCGGCAGCTTAGCCGGGGCGGTTTATGGCTACACCTTC.

This clonotype was observed a handful of times. The chain has TRBV7-4 and TRBJ2-7; 9 bases map to TRBD2. The CDR3 has 14 amino acids. Trimming took 7 bases from V and 4 from J; bases not matched to a gene: 8. Germline-derived CDR1 and CDR2 are SGHVT and SQSDAQ. CDR3 protein: CASIARGGGYEQYF. The CDR3 coding sequence is TGTGCCAGCATCGCGCGGGGGGGAGGGTACGAGCAGTACTTC.

CDR3 bases: TGTGCCAGCAGTGAATCTATAGGGACAGGGAGGCCGGAGACCCAGTACTTC. Amino acids: CASSESIGTGRPETQYF. The gene calls are TRBV25-1 and TRBJ2-5; TRBD1 agrees at 9 bases. V shed 1 base and J 5 bases; nucleotides not matched to a gene: 11. There are 17 residues in the CDR3. Germline lookup yields CDR1 MGHDK and CDR2 SYGVNS.

The rearrangement joins TRBV2 to TRBJ2-2, with 9 bases that match TRBD1. Germline values: CDR1 SNHLY, CDR2 FYNNEI. This CDR3 has 22 residues. The V segment lost 4 bases and the J segment 3 bases; nucleotides outside the gene matches: 24. The CDR3 protein is CASSAHRTGGSTGSLDTGELFF. DNA of the CDR3: TGTGCCAGCAGTGCCCACCGAACAGGGGGCTCCACCGGGAGTCTGGACACCGGGGAGCTGTTTTTT.

The V and J genes are TRBV29-1 and TRBJ1-2; 7 bases match TRBD1. CDR3 size: 13 residues. V shed 7 bases and J 4 bases; nucleotides not matched to a gene: 9. Germline V lookup: CDR1 SQVTM, CDR2 ANQGSEA. CDR3 region: CSDRDSESYGYTF. The CDR3 nucleotides are TGCAGCGACCGGGACAGCGAAAGCTATGGCTACACCTTC.

This rearrangement joins TRBV29-1 to TRBJ2-7; 8 bases are shared with TRBD1. CDR1 is SQVTM and CDR2 is ANQGSEA in the germline V gene. Trimming at V came to 4 bases and at J to 3 bases, leaving 5 bases not matched to a gene. This CDR3 is 13 amino acids long. The CDR3 loop reads CSVVQGAGYEQYF. As DNA, the CDR3 is TGCAGCGTTGTTCAGGGGGCGGGCTACGAGCAGTACTTC.

This clonotype was seen many times. The gene calls are TRBV12-3 or TRBV12-4 and TRBJ1-2, with 7 bases identical to TRBD1. With V trimmed by 4 bases and J by 7 bases, 3 bases remained unmatched. CDR3 length: 12 residues. CDR3 loop: CASSSTGFGYTF. The CDR3 nucleotides are TGTGCCAGCAGTTCGACAGGGTTTGGCTACACCTTC.

This clonotype was picked up many times. The chain recombines TRBV20-1 with TRBJ1-2; 7 positions agree with TRBD1. The V and J ends lost 0 bases and 5 bases, in that order; junction bases with no gene match: 6. The CDR3 length is 14 residues. CDR1 and CDR2 from the germline V gene are DFQATT and SNEGSKA (reference sequence). The chain's CDR3 is CSARDRQGQYGYTF. Written as DNA, the CDR3 is TGCAGTGCTAGAGACCGACAGGGTCAGTATGGCTACACCTTC.

Note on this clonotype: The junction departs from germline at one end; a sequencing error may be responsible. This chain links TRBV10-3 with TRBJ1-2; no reliable D call. Looked up from germline, CDR1 is ENHRY and CDR2 is SYGVKD. The length of the CDR3 is 15 residues. For the CDR3, the DNA is TGTGCCAGCAGTTACTCGGCGGCCGCTAACTATGGCTACACCTTC. This sequence encodes CASSYSAAANYGYTF.